The 11 T cell receptor beta chains below were found in one sample sequenced in a study of blood T cell repertoires in COVID-19. Profiling relied on immunoSEQ multiplex PCR, and the TCRdb table lists in-frame clones only, not all of them. Here the sample spans around 250,000 clones, about four fifths being singletons. Sequencing was carried out using peripheral blood. The origin of the receptors is a man aged 80 or over with acute or convalescent COVID-19.

The rearrangement joins TRBV6-2 or TRBV6-3 to TRBJ2-3, with 7 positions matching TRBD2. CDR1 and CDR2 from the germline V gene are MNHEY and SVGEGT. V lost 0 bases to trimming and J lost 6 bases; unmatched junction nucleotides: 6. CDR3 length: 15 residues. The CDR3 loop reads CASSYSREMVDTQYF. The CDR3 nucleotides are TGTGCCAGCAGTTACTCGCGGGAGATGGTTGATACGCAGTATTTT.

The chain combines TRBV29-1 with TRBJ1-1; a weak D match, TRBD1 (5 bases). Per germline, CDR1 SQVTM and CDR2 ANQGSEA. This CDR3 region has 14 residues. Trimming shortened V by 0 bases and J by 0 bases, and 8 bases separated the two germline ends. Written as DNA, the CDR3 is TGCAGCGTTGAAGAGTGGGGGGTGAACACTGAAGCTTTCTTT. This gives the protein CSVEEWGVNTEAFF.

The chain is built from TRBV11-2 and TRBJ2-2; D ambiguous. The CDR3 loop spans 16 amino acids. Germline CDR1 is SGHAT and CDR2 is FQNNGV. Trimming pared 1 base from V and 6 bases from J, leaving 15 bases between. In DNA form, the CDR3 reads TGTGCCAGCAGCTTAGTTTTCGGGTTCAAAGCCGGGGAGCTGTTTTTT. Its protein product is CASSLVFGFKAGELFF.

The chain uses TRBV27 and TRBJ2-1, with D perhaps matching TRBD2 (5 bases). V lost 8 bases and J 8 bases, leaving 16 bases between the germline ends. The CDR3 consists of 13 residues. Germline V gene sequence: CDR1 MNHEY, CDR2 SMNVEV (reference sequence). CDR3 residues: CASGRLTRDEQFF. The CDR3 DNA is TGTGCCAGCGGGAGACTAACTAGGGATGAGCAGTTCTTC.

The rearrangement links TRBV5-1 to TRBJ2-1; 7 nucleotides agree with TRBD1. Germline V gene lookup returns CDR1 SGHRS and CDR2 YFSETQ. The CDR3 spans 15 residues. V shed 2 bases and J 10 bases; nucleotides not matched to a gene: 12. Here the CDR3 reads CASSLQGTDIGEQFF. In DNA, the CDR3 is TGCGCCAGCAGCTTACAGGGGACAGATATTGGCGAGCAGTTCTTC. Full variable domain (missing parts from reference TRBV5-1 and TRBJ2-1): KAGVTQTPRYLIKTRGQQVTLSCSPISGHRSVSWYQQTPGQGLQFLFEYFSETQRNKGNFPGRFSGRQFSNSRSEMNVSTLELGDSALYLCASSLQGTDIGEQFFGPGTRLTVL.

In this sample, this clone turned up a few times. V and J are TRBV5-4 and TRBJ1-6, with TRBD1 matching 7 bases. This CDR3 comprises 15 residues. Germline V gene lookup returns CDR1 SGHNT and CDR2 YYREEE (reference sequence). Germline trimming cut 4 bases from V and 5 bases from J; bases unmatched to any gene: 6. CDR3 coding DNA: TGTGCCAGCAGCGACGGGACAGCGCATAATTCACCCCTCCACTTT. It is translated as CASSDGTAHNSPLHF.

The chain employs TRBV7-8 and TRBJ1-5; 7 nucleotides line up with TRBD1. Looked up from germline, CDR1 is SGHVS and CDR2 is FQNEAQ. The CDR3 loop spans 16 amino acids. The V gene end was trimmed by 5 bases and the J gene end by 4 bases; junction bases not matched to a gene: 11. CDR3 in DNA: TGTGCCAGCAGCACAGGGGTGCCCACGGGAAATCAGCCCCAGCATTTT. The encoded protein is CASSTGVPTGNQPQHF. The entire variable domain, with the rest obtained from reference TRBV7-8 and TRBJ1-5, is as follows: GAGVSQSPRYKVAKRGQDVALRCDPISGHVSLFWYQQALGQGPEFLTYFQNEAQLDKSGLPSDRFFAERPEGSVSTLKIQRTQQEDSAVYLCASSTGVPTGNQPQHFGDGTRLSIL.

The rearrangement uses TRBV3-1 (or the pseudogene TRBV3-2) and TRBJ2-5; no clear D gene. Germline V gene lookup returns CDR1 LGHDT and CDR2 YNNKEL (reference sequence). This CDR3 contains 15 residues. V lost 2 bases, J lost 2 bases, and 12 bases lay in between. The CDR3 spells CASSQQVLSQETQYF. The CDR3, as DNA: TGTGCCAGCAGCCAACAGGTCCTCTCACAAGAGACCCAGTACTTC.

The count of this clone is one. The chain couples TRBV28 to TRBJ1-1; 8 nucleotides align to TRBD1. The germline V gene has CDR1 MDHEN and CDR2 SYDVKM. This CDR3 has 14 amino acids. V was pared by 5 bases and J by 5 bases, with 7 bases of the junction left unmatched. CDR3 region: CASSVQGARTEAFF. Here the CDR3 DNA reads TGTGCCAGCAGTGTCCAGGGGGCGCGGACTGAAGCTTTCTTT.

This chain uses TRBV6-5 with TRBJ1-5, with a weak D call TRBD1 (5 bases). Germline assignment: CDR1 MNHEY and CDR2 SVGAGI. This CDR3 contains 15 residues. Trimming removed 0 bases from V and 7 bases from J, with 13 bases in between. CDR3 region: CASSYSLGARQPQHF. The CDR3 DNA reads as TGTGCCAGCAGTTACTCGCTTGGGGCCCGCCAGCCCCAGCATTTT.

The V call is TRBV3-1 (or the pseudogene TRBV3-2), the J call TRBJ1-2; D gene unclear. The CDR3 is 12 residues long. The V end was cut by 5 bases, the J end by 8 bases, with 12 bases between. Germline V gene lookup returns CDR1 LGHDT and CDR2 YNNKEL (reference sequence). The CDR3 region has the DNA TGTGCCAGCAGCTCGGAGCCTTTGGGCTACACCTTC. It is translated as CASSSEPLGYTF.